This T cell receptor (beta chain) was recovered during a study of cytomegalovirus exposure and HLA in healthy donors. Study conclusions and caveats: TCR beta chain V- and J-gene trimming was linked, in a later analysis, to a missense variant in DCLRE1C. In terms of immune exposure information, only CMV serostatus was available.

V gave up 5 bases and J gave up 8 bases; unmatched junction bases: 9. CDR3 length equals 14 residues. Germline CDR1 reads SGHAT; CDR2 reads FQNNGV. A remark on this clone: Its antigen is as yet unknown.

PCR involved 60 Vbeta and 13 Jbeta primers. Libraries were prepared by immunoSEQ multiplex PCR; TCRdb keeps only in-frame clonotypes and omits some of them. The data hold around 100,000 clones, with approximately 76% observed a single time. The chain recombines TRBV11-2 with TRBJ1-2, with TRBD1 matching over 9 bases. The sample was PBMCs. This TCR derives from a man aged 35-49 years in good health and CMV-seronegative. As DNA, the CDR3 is TGTGCCAGCAGCATGGCCGGGACAGGGAGAGGCTACACCTTC. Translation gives CASSMAGTGRGYTF.